One and the same sample provided the 30 T cell receptor beta chains below, sequenced in a study of blood T cell repertoires in COVID-19. Method: immunoSEQ multiplex PCR; TCRdb's copy keeps in-frame clones and lacks some. The sample consists of roughly 150,000 clones, approximately 85% of them appearing once. The specimen sequenced was peripheral blood. Every receptor here comes from a woman aged 55-75 years with COVID-19, enrolled during active disease.

The chain carries TRBV5-1 and TRBJ1-1, with 7 bases matching TRBD1. Germline loops: CDR1 SGHRS, CDR2 YFSETQ. CDR3 length: 14 residues. J gave up 4 bases and V 0 bases, and 3 bases lay outside the gene matches. CDR3 region: CASSLDAGGTEAFF. The CDR3 DNA sequence: TGCGCCAGCAGCTTGGATGCAGGGGGCACTGAAGCTTTCTTT.

The chain employs TRBV11-2 and TRBJ1-2; the match to TRBD1 covers 10 bases. Germline V gene data show CDR1 as SGHAT and CDR2 as FQNNGV. V gave up 2 bases and J gave up 6 bases; unmatched junction bases: 6. This CDR3 region has 15 residues. The CDR3: CASSLYRTGGDGYTF. CDR3 in DNA: TGTGCCAGCAGCTTATACCGGACAGGGGGAGATGGCTACACCTTC. Combining the CDR3 with reference TRBV11-2 and TRBJ1-2 gives the whole variable domain EAGVAQSPRYKIIEKRQSVAFWCNPISGHATLYWYQQILGQGPKLLIQFQNNGVVDDSQLPKDRFSAERLKGVDSTLKIQPAKLEDSAVYLCASSLYRTGGDGYTFGSGTRLTVV.

This clone occurred a few times. The rearrangement joins TRBV9 to TRBJ1-5; 7 nucleotides agree with TRBD1. Trimming at V came to 4 bases and at J to 3 bases, leaving 4 bases not matched to a gene. This CDR3 contains 14 residues. Germline values: CDR1 SGDLS, CDR2 YYNGEE. The CDR3 nucleotides are TGTGCCAGCAGCCTGGGACAGAACAATCAGCCCCAGCATTTT. As protein: CASSLGQNNQPQHF. Full variable domain (rest looked up from reference TRBV9 and TRBJ1-5): DSGVTQTPKHLITATGQRVTLRCSPRSGDLSVYWYQQSLDQGLQFLIQYYNGEERAKGNILERFSAQQFPDLHSELNLSSLELGDSALYFCASSLGQNNQPQHFGDGTRLSIL.

The genes are TRBV21-1 and TRBJ1-1. TRBV21-1 is flagged as a pseudogene. This CDR3 region has 15 residues. The CDR3: CASSKWVCGGTEAFF. In DNA form, the CDR3 reads TGTGCCAGCAGTAAATGGGTGTGCGGGGGCACTGAAGCTTTCTTT.

The chain carries TRBV19 and TRBJ1-5; the D gene is possibly TRBD1 (5 bases). The CDR3 has 14 residues. The germline CDR1 and CDR2 sequences are LNHDA and SQIVND (reference sequence). V was shortened by 5 bases and J by 6 bases, with 14 bases between the two germline ends. The CDR3 loop reads CASSQRQGSQPQHF. The CDR3 DNA reads TGTGCCAGTAGTCAGCGTCAGGGCAGTCAGCCCCAGCATTTT. The variable domain in full, completed from reference TRBV19 and TRBJ1-5, reads DGGITQSPKYLFRKEGQNVTLSCEQNLNHDAMYWYRQDPGQGLRLIYYSQIVNDFQKGDIAEGYSVSREKKESFPLTVTSAQKNPTAFYLCASSQRQGSQPQHFGDGTRLSIL.

The chain couples TRBV6-4 to TRBJ2-1; 8 bases fit TRBD2. Unmatched junction bases numbered 9, after V lost 6 bases and J lost 2 bases. The CDR3 loop spans 16 amino acids. CDR1 and CDR2 from the germline V gene are MRHNA and SNTAGT. CDR3 sequence: CASSPGSGSTYNEQFF. The CDR3 bases are TGTGCCAGCAGCCCCGGCAGCGGGAGCACCTACAATGAGCAGTTCTTC.

The chain has TRBV6-5 and TRBJ2-1; the match to TRBD2 covers 7 bases. This CDR3 comprises 11 residues. Germline trimming cut 8 bases from V and 9 bases from J; bases unmatched to any gene: 4. Looked up from germline, CDR1 is MNHEY and CDR2 is SVGAGI. CDR3 nucleotides: TGTGCCAGCGGGAGGGCGGGTGAGCAGTTCTTC. As protein: CASGRAGEQFF.

The rearrangement links TRBV7-8 to TRBJ1-2, with unresolved D. The CDR3 is 15 amino acids. Trimming cost V 5 bases and J 4 bases, with 17 bases left between them. Germline V gives CDR1 SGHVS, CDR2 FQNEAQ. CDR3 DNA sequence: TGTGCCAGCAGCGCCGCCGGGTCCCTGATCTATGGCTACACCTTC. Encoded protein: CASSAAGSLIYGYTF.

The V call is TRBV19, the J call TRBJ2-3, with 10 bases lining up with TRBD2. The CDR3 totals 16 residues. V shed 6 bases, J shed 1 base, and the junction held 7 bases outside the gene matches. Germline V gene lookup returns CDR1 LNHDA and CDR2 SQIVND (reference sequence). The CDR3 region has the DNA TGTGCCAGTAGGCCCGCCGGGACTAGCGGCACAGATACGCAGTATTTT. The encoded protein is CASRPAGTSGTDTQYF.

V usage is TRBV3-1 (or the pseudogene TRBV3-2) and J usage is TRBJ1-6, with 9 bases matching TRBD1. CDR3 length: 15 residues. From germline, CDR1 is LGHDT and CDR2 YNNKEL (reference sequence). V dropped 3 bases and J dropped 6; count of bases not matched to a gene: 3. DNA for the CDR3: TGTGCCAGCAGCCACAGACAGGGGGGTAATTCACCCCTCCACTTT. This sequence encodes CASSHRQGGNSPLHF.

The chain recombines TRBV6-5 with TRBJ2-7, with TRBD1 as a possible D gene (6 bases). V lost 6 bases, J lost 4 bases, and 16 bases lay in between. The germline V gene encodes CDR1 MNHEY and CDR2 SVGAGI. The CDR3 totals 14 residues. The CDR3 here is CASRETGTIYEQYF. The CDR3 nucleotides are TGTGCCAGCAGGGAGACCGGGACAATTTACGAGCAGTACTTC.

The chain uses TRBV12-5 and TRBJ1-2; D is perhaps TRBD1 (5 bases). Trimming removed 4 bases at V and 0 bases at J, with 12 bases between. CDR1 is LGHNT, CDR2 FRNRAP, per germline. This CDR3 comprises 15 residues. CDR3 loop: CASGSSQEPNYGYTF. The DNA of the CDR3 is TGTGCTAGTGGTTCCTCACAGGAGCCTAACTATGGCTACACCTTC. Variable domain in full (rest from reference TRBV12-5 and TRBJ1-2): DARVTQTPRHKVTEMGQEVTMRCQPILGHNTVFWYRQTMMQGLELLAYFRNRAPLDDSGMPKDRFSAEMPDATLATLKIQPSEPRDSAVYFCASGSSQEPNYGYTFGSGTRLTVV.

The chain is built from TRBV25-1 and TRBJ2-3; 11 nucleotides agree with TRBD2. V was pared by 6 bases and J by 4 bases, with 12 bases of the junction left unmatched. The germline V gene has CDR1 MGHDK and CDR2 SYGVNS. The CDR3 is 17 residues long. This chain's CDR3 is CASSLHGLAGGADTQYF. CDR3 nucleotides: TGTGCCAGCAGCCTCCATGGGCTAGCGGGAGGTGCAGATACGCAGTATTTT.

In its sample, this clone was seen a few times. The chain is built from TRBV7-2 and TRBJ1-5, with TRBD1 matching 9 bases. Germline V gene sequence: CDR1 SGHTA, CDR2 FQGNSA. V shed 3 bases and J 1 base; nucleotides not matched to a gene: 4. The CDR3 sequence is 16 residues long. In DNA, the CDR3 is TGTGCCAGCAGCTTCATAGACAGGGGGAGCAATCAGCCCCAGCATTTT. Encoded protein: CASSFIDRGSNQPQHF.

The chain combines TRBV11-3 with TRBJ2-1; D is unclear. Germline CDR1 SGHNT, CDR2 YENEEA. The CDR3 contains 13 residues. V was trimmed by 4 bases and J by 3 bases, leaving 7 bases between them. CDR3 sequence: CASSSRSYNEQFF. The CDR3 nucleotides are TGTGCCAGCAGCTCTAGAAGCTACAATGAGCAGTTCTTC.

This chain connects TRBV10-3 to TRBJ1-2, with a possible D match to TRBD1 (6 bases). Per germline, CDR1 ENHRY and CDR2 SYGVKD. Trimming took 7 bases from V and 2 from J, leaving 14 bases between them. CDR3 length equals 14 residues. The CDR3 is CAITSPGQNYGYTF. Here the CDR3 DNA reads TGTGCCATCACCTCGCCCGGACAGAACTATGGCTACACCTTC.

V usage is TRBV5-1 and J usage is TRBJ1-4; D not certain. The germline V gene encodes CDR1 SGHRS and CDR2 YFSETQ. The CDR3 extends over 13 amino acids. Trimming stripped 5 bases from V and 3 bases from J, with 8 bases between. CDR3 in amino acids: CASRNTANEKLFF. CDR3 nucleotides: TGCGCCAGCAGAAATACGGCTAATGAAAAACTGTTTTTT.

The chain joins TRBV18 to TRBJ1-3, with D maybe TRBD1 (6 bases). V dropped 2 bases and J dropped 0 bases, with 8 bases sitting between them. The CDR3 contains 15 residues. Germline V gene sequence: CDR1 KGHSH, CDR2 LQKENI. The CDR3 DNA reads TGTGCCAGCTCACCAGGGACACCCTCTGGAAACACCATATATTTT. It encodes CASSPGTPSGNTIYF.

The V and J genes are TRBV19 and TRBJ2-7; the match to TRBD2 covers 13 bases. V was pared by 5 bases and J by 7 bases, with 8 bases of the junction left unmatched. Germline V gene data show CDR1 as LNHDA and CDR2 as SQIVND (reference sequence). The CDR3 is made up of 15 amino acids. For the CDR3, the DNA is TGTGCCAGTAGTCCGCGACTAGCGGGAGGCGTGGAGCAGTACTTC. Amino acid sequence: CASSPRLAGGVEQYF. Filled out from reference TRBV19 and TRBJ2-7, the complete variable domain reads DGGITQSPKYLFRKEGQNVTLSCEQNLNHDAMYWYRQDPGQGLRLIYYSQIVNDFQKGDIAEGYSVSREKKESFPLTVTSAQKNPTAFYLCASSPRLAGGVEQYFGPGTRLTVT.

CDR3 protein: CASSPRQGGNTEAFF. CDR3 bases: TGTGCCAGCAGCCCTCGTCAGGGAGGGAACACTGAAGCTTTCTTT. The rearrangement uses TRBV11-2 and TRBJ1-1; TRBD1 might be the D (5 bases). V was pared by 5 bases and J by 1 base, with 14 bases between. Germline V gene sequence: CDR1 SGHAT, CDR2 FQNNGV. The CDR3 sequence is 15 residues long. Variable domain in full (rest from reference TRBV11-2 and TRBJ1-1): EAGVAQSPRYKIIEKRQSVAFWCNPISGHATLYWYQQILGQGPKLLIQFQNNGVVDDSQLPKDRFSAERLKGVDSTLKIQPAKLEDSAVYLCASSPRQGGNTEAFFGQGTRLTVV.

A remark on this clone: Sequence at one end of the junction differs from germline and may be a read error. The J gene is TRBJ2-1, the V gene TRBV7-7, with 14 bases lining up with TRBD2. Germline V gives CDR1 SSHAT, CDR2 FNYEAQ (reference sequence). The CDR3 sequence is 17 residues long. CDR3 loop: CASSSEPGLAGEAEQFF. The DNA for the CDR3 is TGTGCTAGCAGCTCGGAACCGGGACTAGCGGGAGAGGCTGAGCAGTTCTTC.

The CDR3 nucleotides read TGTGCCAGCAGCCAACTCCGCGGCTACAATGAGCAGTTCTTC. Its translation is CASSQLRGYNEQFF. The J gene is TRBJ2-1, the V gene TRBV3-1 (or the pseudogene TRBV3-2), with D unclear. Trimming removed 2 bases from V and 3 bases from J, with 8 bases in between. The CDR3 consists of 14 residues. Germline loops: CDR1 LGHDT, CDR2 YNNKEL (reference sequence).

V is TRBV29-1 and J is TRBJ1-1; D is unclear. Trimming shortened V by 4 bases and J by 0 bases, and 9 bases separated the two germline ends. The CDR3 runs to 13 residues. In germline, CDR1 is SQVTM, CDR2 ANQGSEA. The CDR3 DNA is TGCAGCGTTGGTCATGGGCTGAACACTGAAGCTTTCTTT. It yields the protein CSVGHGLNTEAFF.

This clone was observed a single time. This chain links TRBV6-5 with TRBJ2-1; tentatively, D is TRBD2 (6 bases). The CDR3 loop spans 15 amino acids. V gave up 6 bases and J gave up 4 bases, with 16 bases separating them. The germline V gene has CDR1 MNHEY and CDR2 SVGAGI. CDR3 in DNA: TGTGCCAGCAGCAGCCGCCGGGAGATTTACAATGAGCAGTTCTTC. Protein product: CASSSRREIYNEQFF.

V gene TRBV2 combines with J gene TRBJ1-5; D ambiguous. V lost 6 bases and J 0 bases, leaving 6 bases between the germline ends. The CDR3 has 13 residues. CDR1 and CDR2 from the germline V gene are SNHLY and FYNNEI. The CDR3 protein is CASRRDSNQPQHF. CDR3 nucleotide sequence: TGTGCCAGCAGAAGAGATAGCAATCAGCCCCAGCATTTT.

The rearrangement joins TRBV7-9 to TRBJ1-1; a possible D gene is TRBD1 (5 bases). Germline CDR1 reads SEHNR; CDR2 reads FQNEAQ (reference sequence). The CDR3 length is 13 residues. V lost 5 bases and J 6 bases, leaving 13 bases between the germline ends. The CDR3 here is CASSLGRGAEAFF. The DNA of the CDR3 is TGTGCCAGCAGCCTTGGGAGGGGCGCTGAAGCTTTCTTT. The full variable domain, in which reference TRBV7-9 and TRBJ1-1 provide the parts outside the CDR3, is DTGVSQNPRHKITKRGQNVTFRCDPISEHNRLYWYRQTLGQGPEFLTYFQNEAQLEKSRLLSDRFSAERPKGSFSTLEIQRTEQGDSAMYLCASSLGRGAEAFFGQGTRLTVV.

The genes are TRBV9 and TRBJ2-3; 9 bases align to TRBD1. Trimming at V came to 4 bases and at J to 1 base, leaving 4 bases not matched to a gene. The length of the CDR3 is 15 residues. Germline CDR1 is SGDLS and CDR2 is YYNGEE. The CDR3 DNA sequence: TGTGCCAGCAGCCTTCGGACAGGGGGCACAGATACGCAGTATTTT. Protein sequence: CASSLRTGGTDTQYF.

The V gene is TRBV11-2, the J gene TRBJ1-1, with TRBD1 identical over 7 bases. V lost 5 bases and J lost 4; bases outside the gene matches: 10. Per the germline V gene, CDR1 is SGHAT and CDR2 is FQNNGV. CDR3 length: 15 amino acids. CDR3 sequence reads: CASSLTGRGGTEAFF. The CDR3 bases are TGTGCCAGCAGCCTGACAGGGCGGGGGGGCACTGAAGCTTTCTTT.

This chain links TRBV10-3 with TRBJ2-5; 10 bases are a match to TRBD1. Per the germline V gene, CDR1 is ENHRY and CDR2 is SYGVKD. This CDR3 has 17 residues. The junction had 13 bases not matched to a gene; V was cut back by 4 bases and J by 5 bases. The CDR3 DNA sequence: TGTGCCATCAGTGCCACCCCCCCGGGACAGGGGTGGGAGACCCAGTACTTC. It is translated as CAISATPPGQGWETQYF.

V and J are TRBV6-5 and TRBJ2-5; 7 positions agree with TRBD2. Losses at the gene ends were 6 bases for V and 2 bases for J; bases not matched to a gene: 3. The V gene's germline CDR1 is MNHEY and CDR2 SVGAGI. This CDR3 spans 13 amino acids. CDR3 in amino acids: CASRERGQETQYF. CDR3 nucleotide sequence: TGTGCCAGCAGGGAGCGGGGTCAAGAGACCCAGTACTTC.